Listed here are 26 T cell receptor beta chains from one sample, sequenced in a study of identical twins (dated by TCRdb to about 2016). Library method: 5' RACE. Sequencing took place on an Illumina HiSeq 2000. Using fastp at Q25 and MiXCR, TCRdb reprocessed the public reads and kept productive beta chains. Entries are consolidated by CDR3 protein sequence, retaining the most common genes and DNA. The sample table lists 700,000 or so distinct CDR3 sequences, 21% of them with a count of one. The ten largest clones add up to about 4.3% of the sample. These data were also reused for a study on T cells expressing NK-cell markers.

Sequencing input: PBMCs. These TCRs come from a woman under 30 in good health.

The table lists this clonotype with many counts. The chain carries TRBV12-3 or TRBV12-4 and TRBJ2-2; D is possibly TRBD1 or TRBD2 (5 bases each). The CDR3 consists of 17 residues. Trimming shortened V by 6 bases and J by 4 bases, and 21 bases separated the two germline ends. CDR3 region: CASSPIGTGTGTGELFF. The CDR3 coding sequence is TGTGCCAGCAGCCCTATTGGGACGGGGACGGGCACCGGGGAGCTGTTTTTT.

This clonotype was recorded at least ten times. The CDR3 sequence is CASSLGRGQGNTIYF. Written as DNA, the CDR3 is TGTGCCAGCAGCTTAGGTCGGGGGCAAGGAAACACCATATATTTT. J is TRBJ1-3 and V is TRBV7-2; possibly TRBD1 for D (6 bases). V was shortened by 1 base and J by 4 bases, with 11 bases between the two germline ends. Germline CDR1 and CDR2: SGHTA and FQGNSA. This CDR3 is built from 15 residues.

This clonotype was counted ten times or more. The rearrangement uses TRBV6-5 and TRBJ2-1; possible D gene TRBD2, 6 bases. Trimming stripped 0 bases from V and 8 bases from J, with 11 bases between. CDR1 is MNHEY, CDR2 SVGAGI, per germline. There are 14 residues in the CDR3. The DNA of the CDR3 is TGTGCCAGCAGTTACTCTTCGGGAGTGGATGAGCAGTTCTTC. The encoded protein is CASSYSSGVDEQFF.

This clonotype occurred a few times. This sequence joins TRBV9 and TRBJ2-7, with TRBD1 matching over 7 bases. The CDR3 contains 14 residues. J was trimmed by 5 bases and V by 3 bases; bases with no gene match: 8. Per the germline V gene, CDR1 is SGDLS and CDR2 is YYNGEE. This CDR3 reads CASSAPGTVHEQYF. CDR3 DNA sequence: TGTGCCAGCAGCGCACCGGGGACAGTCCACGAGCAGTACTTC. Using reference TRBV9 and TRBJ2-7 for the parts outside the CDR3, the full variable domain is DSGVTQTPKHLITATGQRVTLRCSPRSGDLSVYWYQQSLDQGLQFLIQYYNGEERAKGNILERFSAQQFPDLHSELNLSSLELGDSALYFCASSAPGTVHEQYFGPGTRLTVT.

The chain links TRBV6-5 to TRBJ2-1; possible D gene TRBD1, 5 bases. This CDR3 is 16 amino acids long. V lost 2 bases to trimming and J lost 0 bases, with 11 bases between them. CDR1 is MNHEY and CDR2 is SVGAGI in the germline V gene. CDR3: CASSYRTTSSYNEQFF. The CDR3 nucleotides read TGTGCCAGCAGTTACAGGACAACCAGCTCCTACAATGAGCAGTTCTTC.

In nucleotides, the CDR3 is TGCGCCAGCAGTGACCAGACGGGGGGAAGGACTGAAGCTTTCTTT. The encoded protein is CASSDQTGGRTEAFF. The chain links TRBV10-2 to TRBJ1-1; weak D call: TRBD1 (5 bases). Germline lookup yields CDR1 WSHSY and CDR2 SAAADI. The CDR3 is 15 residues long. V lost 3 bases and J 5 bases, leaving 16 bases between the germline ends.

V gene TRBV21-1 combines with J gene TRBJ2-5; the D call TRBD1 from the table was never checked on the DNA. TRBV21-1 is termed a pseudogene. The length of the CDR3 is 18 residues. CDR3 loop: CASSEVVKGQGYVGTQYF. Here the CDR3 DNA reads TGTGCCAGCAGCGAAGTGGTTAAGGGACAGGGATATGTAGGGACCCAGTACTTC.

This clonotype was observed a few times. The gene calls are TRBV5-1 and TRBJ2-2, with 10 positions matching TRBD1. The CDR3 runs 16 residues. CDR1 and CDR2 (germline): SGHRS, YFSETQ. The V and J ends lost 0 bases and 3 bases, in that order; junction bases with no gene match: 2. CDR3 DNA: TGCGCCAGCAGCTTGGTGGGGACAGGGGACACCGGGGAGCTGTTTTTT. Its protein is CASSLVGTGDTGELFF.

This clonotype was seen a handful of times. The V call is TRBV12-3 or TRBV12-4, the J call TRBJ2-5; D unresolved. The V end was cut by 2 bases, the J end by 1 base, with 5 bases between. This CDR3 has 13 amino acids. The CDR3 protein is CASSLMRQETQYF. For the CDR3, the DNA is TGTGCCAGCAGTTTAATGCGCCAAGAGACCCAGTACTTC.

This rearrangement joins TRBV3-1 to TRBJ2-5; 7 positions agree with TRBD1. CDR3 size: 15 residues. The ends lost 4 bases at V and 1 base at J; junction bases unmatched: 6. The germline CDR1 and CDR2 sequences are LGHDT and YNNKEL (reference sequence). CDR3 residues: CASSPRTGLQETQYF. The CDR3, as DNA: TGTGCCAGCAGCCCCCGGACAGGCCTCCAAGAGACCCAGTACTTC.

This clonotype was counted ten times or more. The rearrangement uses TRBV20-1 and TRBJ2-1, with 8 bases aligning to TRBD2. Germline V CDR1 and CDR2: DFQATT, SNEGSKA (reference sequence). The CDR3 has 16 residues. V shed 0 bases, J shed 5 bases, and the junction held 9 bases outside the gene matches. As DNA, the CDR3 is TGCAGTGCTAGAGAGGGGGGACTAGGATACCACAATGAGCAGTTCTTC. This sequence encodes CSAREGGLGYHNEQFF.

This clonotype was counted a few times. The rearrangement links TRBV5-1 to TRBJ2-7; TRBD2 agrees at 9 bases. This CDR3 has 14 residues. CDR1 and CDR2 from the germline V gene are SGHRS and YFSETQ. Trimming removed 4 bases from V and 3 bases from J; junction bases left unmatched: 5. CDR3 amino acids: CASSASGTDYEQYF. The CDR3 coding sequence is TGCGCCAGCAGCGCTAGCGGGACGGACTACGAGCAGTACTTC.

This clonotype came up a few times. The chain is built from TRBV10-3 and TRBJ2-5, with 7 nucleotides matching TRBD1. Germline V lookup: CDR1 ENHRY, CDR2 SYGVKD. The ends lost 6 bases at V and 5 bases at J; junction bases unmatched: 9. The CDR3 spans 14 residues. CDR3 protein: CAISRTGLGETQYF. CDR3 sequence (DNA): TGTGCCATCAGCCGGACAGGCCTGGGGGAGACCCAGTACTTC.

The chain links TRBV6-5 to TRBJ2-5; D gene ambiguous. The length of the CDR3 is 12 residues. From germline, CDR1 is MNHEY and CDR2 SVGAGI. Trimming removed 8 bases from V and 2 bases from J, with 9 bases in between. For the CDR3, the DNA is TGTGCCAGCTGGCGCGTTCAAGAGACCCAGTACTTC. This translates into CASWRVQETQYF.

In nucleotides, the CDR3 is TGTGCCACCAGTCGGACATGGTCAACAGCAGGAAACACCATATATTTT. This translates into CATSRTWSTAGNTIYF. V gene TRBV24-1 combines with J gene TRBJ1-3, with a possible D match to TRBD1 (5 bases). The CDR3 runs to 16 residues. Looked up from germline, CDR1 is KGHDR and CDR2 is SFDVKD. Trimming cost V 6 bases and J 4 bases, with 18 bases left between them.

This clonotype was seen more than once but under ten times. The chain combines TRBV20-1 with TRBJ2-2; 7 bases line up with TRBD1. The germline V gene encodes CDR1 DFQATT and CDR2 SNEGSKA (reference sequence). The length of the CDR3 is 15 residues. V lost 4 bases to trimming and J lost 0 bases; unmatched junction nucleotides: 5. The CDR3 sequence is CSAKSGQANTGELFF. The CDR3, as DNA: TGCAGTGCTAAGTCAGGACAGGCGAACACCGGGGAGCTGTTTTTT.

The chain employs TRBV27 and TRBJ1-5; unclear D gene. The V end lost 6 bases, the J end lost 2 bases, and 20 bases lay between the germline ends. Per the germline V gene, CDR1 is MNHEY and CDR2 is SMNVEV (reference sequence). The CDR3 runs to 17 residues. CDR3 sequence: CASRASYGKKGNQPQHF. Here the CDR3 DNA reads TGTGCCAGCAGGGCTTCGTACGGAAAGAAGGGCAATCAGCCCCAGCATTTT.

The chain employs TRBV5-1 and TRBJ1-3; D perhaps matches TRBD1 (5 bases). V was pared by 4 bases and J by 8 bases, with 19 bases between. From germline, CDR1 is SGHRS and CDR2 YFSETQ. This CDR3 comprises 15 residues. The CDR3 nucleotides read TGCGCCAGCAGCCCACGGCGGGACGGCTTTGACACCATATATTTT. This encodes CASSPRRDGFDTIYF.

The chain employs TRBV7-2 and TRBJ1-5; a possible D gene is TRBD1 (5 bases). The V end lost 0 bases, the J end lost 4 bases, and 10 bases lay between the germline ends. The CDR3 sequence is 15 residues long. Germline V gene data show CDR1 as SGHTA and CDR2 as FQGNSA. Here the CDR3 reads CASSLAWGQNQPQHF. Here the CDR3 DNA reads TGTGCCAGCAGCTTAGCCTGGGGCCAAAATCAGCCCCAGCATTTT.

The chain combines TRBV29-1 with TRBJ1-2; 7 bases line up with TRBD1. J lost 0 bases, V lost 5 bases, and 3 bases had no gene match. The germline gives CDR1 SQVTM, CDR2 ANQGSEA. CDR3 length: 13 amino acids. In DNA, the CDR3 is TGCAGCGTTAGGGACAGTGCTAACTATGGCTACACCTTC. Translated, it gives CSVRDSANYGYTF. The full variable domain, in which reference TRBV29-1 and TRBJ1-2 provide the parts outside the CDR3, is SAVISQKPSRDICQRGTSLTIQCQVDSQVTMMFWYRQQPGQSLTLIATANQGSEATYESGFVIDKFPISRPNLTFSTLTVSNMSPEDSSIYLCSVRDSANYGYTFGSGTRLTVV.

This chain uses TRBV5-1 with TRBJ2-1; D might be TRBD1 (6 bases). Germline CDR1 reads SGHRS; CDR2 reads YFSETQ. The CDR3 runs to 15 residues. V was clipped by 1 base and J by 6 bases, with 14 bases between them. The CDR3, as DNA: TGCGCCAGCAGCTTGACAGGGCCTACCCTCAATGAGCAGTTCTTC. Its protein is CASSLTGPTLNEQFF.

This chain joins TRBV10-3 and TRBJ2-5; TRBD2 agrees at 7 bases. Germline V gene lookup returns CDR1 ENHRY and CDR2 SYGVKD. The CDR3 extends over 14 amino acids. V shed 6 bases, J shed 2 bases, and the junction held 6 bases outside the gene matches. The CDR3 region is CAIRPGLKQETQYF. CDR3 in DNA: TGTGCCATCAGGCCGGGACTAAAACAAGAGACCCAGTACTTC.

There are many counts of this clonotype. The CDR3 loop reads CASSITRDNEQFF. In DNA, the CDR3 is TGTGCCAGTAGTATCACCAGAGACAATGAGCAGTTCTTC. The gene calls are TRBV19 and TRBJ2-1, with D unclear. This CDR3 has 13 residues. The V gene's germline CDR1 is LNHDA and CDR2 SQIVND (reference sequence). V was cut by 3 bases and J by 5 bases, with 8 bases left in between.

The chain uses TRBV7-2 and TRBJ2-1; 8 bases are shared with TRBD2. The CDR3 loop spans 16 amino acids. Germline V gives CDR1 SGHTA, CDR2 FQGNSA. V was clipped by 4 bases and J by 7 bases; unmatched bases: 12. CDR3 sequence: CASSSGRGREENEQFF. CDR3 DNA sequence: TGTGCCAGCAGCTCCGGTCGGGGGCGGGAGGAAAATGAGCAGTTCTTC.

This chain connects TRBV6-1 to TRBJ2-5, with TRBD2 matching 9 bases. After removal of 7 bases from V and 4 bases from J, the junction contained 19 bases not matched to a gene. Looked up from germline, CDR1 is MNHNS and CDR2 is SASEGT. This CDR3 comprises 18 residues. The DNA for the CDR3 is TGTGCCAGCACCCTACTAGCGGGTCCCCTTAAATCGATAGAGACCCAGTACTTC. Translating it yields CASTLLAGPLKSIETQYF.

The chain links TRBV29-1 to TRBJ1-2; D is possibly TRBD1 (5 bases). The CDR3 runs 14 residues. V dropped 4 bases and J dropped 4 bases, with 16 bases sitting between them. CDR1 is SQVTM and CDR2 is ANQGSEA in the germline V gene. The DNA of the CDR3 is TGCAGCGTTGGGGACCCCAGGGAGAGCTATGGCTACACCTTC. Residues: CSVGDPRESYGYTF.